A selection of T cell receptor beta chains follows, all from one sample in a study of blood T cell repertoires in COVID-19. The protocol was immunoSEQ multiplex PCR, while the TCRdb copy is restricted to in-frame clones and leaves out a portion. This table holds 150,000 to 200,000 clones, around nine tenths found once. The sample comprised peripheral blood. The source is a man between 60 and 70 years old with COVID-19, enrolled during active disease. The CDR3 runs from the conserved cysteine through the conserved F or W. Each record gives: CDR3 protein, CDR3 DNA, D gene, J gene, V gene, clone size. A D gene is named only where the DNA matches it firmly. Part of the rows lack a size; the others show once, few, many or a class for expanded clones.

CDR3aa: CASSYTRGEAFF; CDR3nt: TGTGCCAGCAGTTACACGCGAGGTGAAGCTTTCTTT; d_gene: .; j_gene: TRBJ1-1; v_gene: TRBV6-2/TRBV6-3; abundance: .
CDR3aa: CASSGGLSGNQPQHF; CDR3nt: TGTGCCAGCAGTGGGGGCCTCTCAGGCAATCAGCCCCAGCATTTT; d_gene: .; j_gene: TRBJ1-5; v_gene: TRBV2; abundance: .
CDR3aa: CASISYTGNSGNTIYF; CDR3nt: TGTGCCAGCATTTCTTACACAGGGAACTCTGGAAACACCATATATTTT; d_gene: .; j_gene: TRBJ1-3; v_gene: TRBV28; abundance: once
CDR3aa: CASSVDGAGPGANVLTF; CDR3nt: TGTGCCAGCAGCGTAGACGGAGCCGGCCCTGGGGCCAACGTCCTGACTTTC; d_gene: .; j_gene: TRBJ2-6; v_gene: TRBV9; abundance: .
CDR3aa: CASSLAAGLTSTDTQYF; CDR3nt: TGTGCCAGCAGCTTAGCGGCAGGACTTACTAGCACAGATACGCAGTATTTT; d_gene: .; j_gene: TRBJ2-3; v_gene: TRBV7-9; abundance: .
CDR3aa: CASSSRGAGTGELFF; CDR3nt: TGTGCCAGCAGCTCACGGGGGGCCGGCACCGGGGAGCTGTTTTTT; d_gene: .; j_gene: TRBJ2-2; v_gene: TRBV28; abundance: .
CDR3aa: CASSFYSSTDTQYF; CDR3nt: TGTGCCAGCAGCTTTTACAGTAGCACAGATACGCAGTATTTT; d_gene: .; j_gene: TRBJ2-3; v_gene: TRBV7-2; abundance: .
CDR3aa: CATQAGSYEQYF; CDR3nt: TGTGCCACTCAGGCTGGCTCCTACGAGCAGTACTTC; d_gene: .; j_gene: TRBJ2-7; v_gene: TRBV24-1; abundance: .
CDR3aa: CATTDPPQENTIYF; CDR3nt: TGTGCCACCACTGACCCGCCACAGGAAAACACCATATATTTT; d_gene: .; j_gene: TRBJ1-3; v_gene: TRBV24-1; abundance: .
CDR3aa: CASSRGKGRENNQPQHF; CDR3nt: TGTGCCAGCAGCAGGGGGAAAGGGAGGGAAAACAATCAGCCCCAGCATTTT; d_gene: .; j_gene: TRBJ1-5; v_gene: TRBV21-1; abundance: .
CDR3aa: CASSRLAASSYEQYF; CDR3nt: TGTGCCAGTAGTAGACTAGCGGCGAGCTCCTACGAGCAGTACTTC; d_gene: TRBD2; j_gene: TRBJ2-7; v_gene: TRBV19; abundance: .
CDR3aa: CASSVDRASYEQYF; CDR3nt: TGCGCCAGCAGCGTAGACAGGGCCTCCTACGAGCAGTACTTC; d_gene: TRBD1; j_gene: TRBJ2-7; v_gene: TRBV5-1; abundance: .
CDR3aa: CASSSIRVRTADSYEQYF; CDR3nt: TGTGCCAGCAGCTCCATACGGGTACGGACAGCCGACTCCTACGAGCAGTACTTC; d_gene: .; j_gene: TRBJ2-7; v_gene: TRBV7-2; abundance: .
CDR3aa: CASSYAGKGSYNEQFF; CDR3nt: TGTGCCAGCAGTTACGCGGGGAAGGGTTCCTACAATGAGCAGTTCTTC; d_gene: .; j_gene: TRBJ2-1; v_gene: TRBV6-5; abundance: few
CDR3aa: CASSDTGISTDTQYF; CDR3nt: TGTGCCAGCAGCGATACAGGAATAAGCACAGATACGCAGTATTTT; d_gene: .; j_gene: TRBJ2-3; v_gene: TRBV9; abundance: .
CDR3aa: CSVRDTGGGYGYTF; CDR3nt: TGCAGCGTTCGGGACACCGGCGGTGGCTATGGCTACACCTTC; d_gene: .; j_gene: TRBJ1-2; v_gene: TRBV29-1; abundance: .
CDR3aa: CASSSGTVNGGYTF; CDR3nt: TGTGCCAGCAGCTCCGGGACAGTAAATGGTGGCTACACCTTC; d_gene: TRBD1; j_gene: TRBJ1-2; v_gene: TRBV7-9; abundance: .
CDR3aa: CASSYYGTGGGAEAFF; CDR3nt: TGTGCCAGCTCATACTACGGCACCGGGGGGGGAGCCGAAGCTTTCTTT; d_gene: .; j_gene: TRBJ1-1; v_gene: TRBV18; abundance: .
CDR3aa: CASRSQGGGETQYF; CDR3nt: TGTGCCAGCAGATCACAGGGGGGAGGCGAGACCCAGTACTTC; d_gene: TRBD1; j_gene: TRBJ2-5; v_gene: TRBV3-1/TRBV3-2; abundance: .
CDR3aa: CASSYVSGRTDTQYF; CDR3nt: TGTGCCAGCAGTTACGTTAGCGGGAGGACAGATACGCAGTATTTT; d_gene: TRBD2; j_gene: TRBJ2-3; v_gene: TRBV6-5; abundance: .
CDR3aa: CASSLQGAENTEAFF; CDR3nt: TGCGCCAGCAGCTTACAGGGGGCAGAGAACACTGAAGCTTTCTTT; d_gene: TRBD1; j_gene: TRBJ1-1; v_gene: TRBV5-1; abundance: .
CDR3aa: CASSLGYYGGRNTEAFF; CDR3nt: TGTGCCAGCAGCTTAGGCTACTATGGGGGGAGAAACACTGAAGCTTTCTTT; d_gene: .; j_gene: TRBJ1-1; v_gene: TRBV7-8; abundance: .
CDR3aa: CASSLVPREQFF; CDR3nt: TGTGCCAGCAGCTTAGTCCCCCGGGAGCAGTTCTTC; d_gene: .; j_gene: TRBJ2-1; v_gene: TRBV7-2; abundance: .
CDR3aa: CASSALGGGLADTQYF; CDR3nt: TGTGCCAGCAGCGCCTTAGGGGGGGGGCTGGCAGATACGCAGTATTTT; d_gene: .; j_gene: TRBJ2-3; v_gene: TRBV7-2; abundance: .
CDR3aa: CASSPRDQRDEQYF; CDR3nt: TGTGCCAGCAGCCCCAGGGACCAGCGGGACGAGCAGTACTTC; d_gene: .; j_gene: TRBJ2-7; v_gene: TRBV7-6; abundance: .
CDR3aa: CASSTGQGSYGYTF; CDR3nt: TGTGCCAGCAGCACTGGACAGGGAAGCTATGGCTACACCTTC; d_gene: TRBD1; j_gene: TRBJ1-2; v_gene: TRBV6-5; abundance: .
CDR3aa: CASSPRGQEITDTQYF; CDR3nt: TGTGCCAGCAGCCCACGCGGACAGGAGATCACAGATACGCAGTATTTT; d_gene: TRBD1; j_gene: TRBJ2-3; v_gene: TRBV7-9; abundance: .
CDR3aa: CASSWYPTQTSGGVDEQFF; CDR3nt: TGTGCCAGCAGCTGGTACCCAACCCAAACTAGCGGGGGGGTAGATGAGCAGTTCTTC; d_gene: TRBD2; j_gene: TRBJ2-1; v_gene: TRBV11-2; abundance: .
CDR3aa: CASRAGRNTDTQYF; CDR3nt: TGTGCCAGTCGTGCGGGGCGAAACACAGATACGCAGTATTTT; d_gene: .; j_gene: TRBJ2-3; v_gene: TRBV7-2; abundance: .
CDR3aa: CASSLGSQGETQYF; CDR3nt: TGCGCCAGCAGCTTGGGCAGTCAGGGAGAGACCCAGTACTTC; d_gene: .; j_gene: TRBJ2-5; v_gene: TRBV5-1; abundance: .
CDR3aa: CASSSQGGTEAFF; CDR3nt: TGCGCCAGCAGCTCACAGGGGGGCACTGAAGCTTTCTTT; d_gene: TRBD1; j_gene: TRBJ1-1; v_gene: TRBV5-1; abundance: once
CDR3aa: CASSFALPSGGQPSTGELFF; CDR3nt: TGTGCCAGCAGCTTTGCACTCCCCTCGGGGGGTCAGCCATCCACCGGGGAGCTGTTTTTT; d_gene: .; j_gene: TRBJ2-2; v_gene: TRBV12-1; abundance: .
CDR3aa: CASSQVGAWTGELFF; CDR3nt: TGCGCCAGCAGCCAAGTGGGGGCTTGGACCGGGGAGCTGTTTTTT; d_gene: .; j_gene: TRBJ2-2; v_gene: TRBV4-1; abundance: .